The TCR beta chain described here comes from a study of blood T cell repertoires in COVID-19. Study-level information: Acute and convalescent COVID-19 specimens originated in the United States, Italy and Spain. Nucleic acid was either cDNA or gDNA, and it came from T cells, B-cell-depleted T cells, or PBMCs.

This table comes from immunoSEQ multiplex PCR, and its TCRdb copy is limited to in-frame clones, with some not included. Among more than 200,000 clones listed, approximately 90% were seen once. In its sample, this clone was seen once. Germline CDR1 MNHEY, CDR2 SVGAGI. V shed 3 bases and J shed 0 bases, with 11 bases lying between them. The CDR3 is made up of 15 amino acids. Two negative PCRs, clearance, or symptom resolution characterized the recovered Cohort 3 donors. The rearrangement links TRBV6-5 to TRBJ1-2, with D possibly matching TRBD1 (5 bases). The sequence was collected from a young woman who had recovered from COVID-19. Sequencing used PBMCs or T cells enriched from blood (not recorded which). CDR3 coding DNA: TGTGCCAGCAGTTATCTCCAGGGCCCTAACTATGGCTACACCTTC. Protein sequence: CASSYLQGPNYGYTF.